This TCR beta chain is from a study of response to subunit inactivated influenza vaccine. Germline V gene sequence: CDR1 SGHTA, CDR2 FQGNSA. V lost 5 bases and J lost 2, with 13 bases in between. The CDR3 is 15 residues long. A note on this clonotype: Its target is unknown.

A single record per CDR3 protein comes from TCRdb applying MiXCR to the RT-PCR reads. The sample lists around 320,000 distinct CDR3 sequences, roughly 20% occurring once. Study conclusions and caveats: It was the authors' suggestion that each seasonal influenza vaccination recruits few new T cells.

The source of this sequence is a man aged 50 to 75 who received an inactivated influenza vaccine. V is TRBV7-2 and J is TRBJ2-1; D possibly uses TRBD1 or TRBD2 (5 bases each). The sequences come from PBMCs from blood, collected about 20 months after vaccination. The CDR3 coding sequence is TGTGCCAGCAGCCCGGGACCGACTACCTACAATGAGCAGTTCTTC. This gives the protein CASSPGPTTYNEQFF. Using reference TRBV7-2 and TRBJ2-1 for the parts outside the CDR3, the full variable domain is GAGVSQSPSNKVTEKGKDVELRCDPISGHTALYWYRQSLGQGLEFLIYFQGNSAPDKSGLPSDRFSAERTGGSVSTLTIQRTQQEDSAVYLCASSPGPTTYNEQFFGPGTRLTVL.